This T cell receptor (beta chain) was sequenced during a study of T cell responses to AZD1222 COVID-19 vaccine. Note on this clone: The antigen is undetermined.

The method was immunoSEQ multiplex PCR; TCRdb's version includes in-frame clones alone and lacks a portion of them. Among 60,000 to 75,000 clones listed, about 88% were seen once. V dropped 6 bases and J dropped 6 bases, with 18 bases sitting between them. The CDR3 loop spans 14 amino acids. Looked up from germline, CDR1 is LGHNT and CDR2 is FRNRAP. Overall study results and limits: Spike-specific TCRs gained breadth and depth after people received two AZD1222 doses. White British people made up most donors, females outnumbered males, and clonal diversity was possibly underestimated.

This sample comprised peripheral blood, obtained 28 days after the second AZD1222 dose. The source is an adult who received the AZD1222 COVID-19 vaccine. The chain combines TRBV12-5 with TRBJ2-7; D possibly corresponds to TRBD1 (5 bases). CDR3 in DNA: TGTGCTAGTGGGGTACAGGCTGACCCGGGCGAGCAGTACTTC. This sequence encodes CASGVQADPGEQYF.